This TCR beta chain was recovered during a study of blood T cell repertoires in COVID-19. Study information: Acute-phase and convalescent COVID-19 samples originated in the United States, Italy and Spain.

Patients in Seattle were enrolled during active infection, then followed longitudinally. The table lists this clone with many counts. Authors' analysis steps: Scientists estimated how many nucleated cells there were by amplifying reference gene primers. Using immunoSEQ multiplex PCR, the repertoire was profiled, and TCRdb retains in-frame clones only, with some absent. D and trimming were read from the DNA, whereas the V and J calls and clone size are those reported in that table. Here the sample spans 220,000 or so clones, 86% being singletons. CDR3 size: 17 residues. Germline-derived CDR1 and CDR2 are KGHDR and SFDVKD. Deletions cut 0 bases from V and 5 bases from J, with 15 bases between.

The chain uses TRBV24-1 and TRBJ2-2; D may be TRBD1 (6 bases). The sample was peripheral blood. The TCR was taken from a woman between 50 and 59 years old with COVID-19, enrolled during active disease. CDR3 amino acids: CATSDLEEAGETGELFF. CDR3 DNA: TGTGCCACCAGTGATTTGGAGGAGGCAGGGGAAACCGGGGAGCTGTTTTTT.